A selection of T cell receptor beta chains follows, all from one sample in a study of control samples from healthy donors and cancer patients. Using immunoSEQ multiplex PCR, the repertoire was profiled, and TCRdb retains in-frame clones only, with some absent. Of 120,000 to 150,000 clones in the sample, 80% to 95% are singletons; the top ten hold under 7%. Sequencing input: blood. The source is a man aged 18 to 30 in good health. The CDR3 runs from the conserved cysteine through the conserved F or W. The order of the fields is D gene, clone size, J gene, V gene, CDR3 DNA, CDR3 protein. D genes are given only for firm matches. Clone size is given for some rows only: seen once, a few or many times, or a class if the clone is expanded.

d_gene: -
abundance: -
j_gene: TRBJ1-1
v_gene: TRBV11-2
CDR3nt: TGTGCCAGCAGCCCCAGGGCCAGAGAAGAAGCTTTCTTT
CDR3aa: CASSPRAREEAFF

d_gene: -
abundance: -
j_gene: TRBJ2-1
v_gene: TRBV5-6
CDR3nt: TGTGCCAGCAGCTACTCCGCAGCCTACAATGAGCAGTTCTTC
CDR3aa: CASSYSAAYNEQFF

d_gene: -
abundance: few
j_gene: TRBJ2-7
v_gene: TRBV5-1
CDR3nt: TGCGCCAGCAGCTTGGTATTGACTCCCCCCGCCGAGCAGTACTTC
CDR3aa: CASSLVLTPPAEQYF

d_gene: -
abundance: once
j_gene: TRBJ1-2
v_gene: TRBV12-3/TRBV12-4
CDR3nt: TGTGCCACCCTATCACAGAGAGACTATGGCTACACCTTC
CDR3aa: CATLSQRDYGYTF

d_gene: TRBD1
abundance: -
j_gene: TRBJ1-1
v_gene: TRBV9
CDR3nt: TGTGCCAGCAGGGACCCGGGACAGGGCTTGAACACTGAAGCTTTCTTT
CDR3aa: CASRDPGQGLNTEAFF

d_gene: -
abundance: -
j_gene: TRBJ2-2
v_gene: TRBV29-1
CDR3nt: TGCAGCGTTGACGAGGCCCGGGAGCTGTTTTTT
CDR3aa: CSVDEARELFF

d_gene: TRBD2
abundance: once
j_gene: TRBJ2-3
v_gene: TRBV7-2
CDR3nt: TGTGCCAGCAGCAAGGGACTAGCGGGGGGGACGCAGTATTTT
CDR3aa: CASSKGLAGGTQYF

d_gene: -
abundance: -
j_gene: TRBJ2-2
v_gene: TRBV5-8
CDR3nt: TGTGCCAGCAGCTTCACGGGGCCTCGAGGGGAGCTGTTTTTT
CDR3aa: CASSFTGPRGELFF

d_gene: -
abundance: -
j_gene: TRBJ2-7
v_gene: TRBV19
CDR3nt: TGTGCCAGTAGTCGCGGGGCAACCTACGAGCAGTACTTC
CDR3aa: CASSRGATYEQYF

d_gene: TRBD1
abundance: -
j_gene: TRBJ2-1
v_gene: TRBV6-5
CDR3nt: TGTGCCAGCAGTTCCTGGACAGGGAATGAGCAGTTCTTC
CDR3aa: CASSSWTGNEQFF

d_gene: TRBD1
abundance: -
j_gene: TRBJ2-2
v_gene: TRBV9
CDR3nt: TGTGCCAGCAGCCCGGGGACAGGGATTGTCGGGGAGCTGTTTTTT
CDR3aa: CASSPGTGIVGELFF

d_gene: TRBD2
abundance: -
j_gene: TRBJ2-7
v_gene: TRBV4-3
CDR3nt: TGCGCCAGCAGCCAAGATCGACTAGCGGGAGAGGACGAGCAGTACTTC
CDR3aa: CASSQDRLAGEDEQYF

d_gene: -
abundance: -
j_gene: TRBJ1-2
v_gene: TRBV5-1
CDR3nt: TGCGCCAGCAGCTTGGACGGGGTTAGTGGCCATGGCTACACCTTC
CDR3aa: CASSLDGVSGHGYTF

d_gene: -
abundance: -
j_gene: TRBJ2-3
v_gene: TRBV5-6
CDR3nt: TGTGCCAGCAGCCCCACCGCTAGGTGGGATACGCAGTATTTT
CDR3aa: CASSPTARWDTQYF

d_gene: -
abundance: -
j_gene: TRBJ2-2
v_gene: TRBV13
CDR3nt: TGTGCCAGCGGCAACCCCAGGGGCCCCACCGGGGAGCTGTTTTTT
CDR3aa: CASGNPRGPTGELFF

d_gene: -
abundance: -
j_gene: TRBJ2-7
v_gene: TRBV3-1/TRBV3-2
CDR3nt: TGTGCCAGCAGCCCTCCGGGACTTTTTCCCTACGAGCAGTACTTC
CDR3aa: CASSPPGLFPYEQYF

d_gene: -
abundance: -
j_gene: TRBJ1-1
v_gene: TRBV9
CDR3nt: TGTGCCAGCAGCGTAGTTGCTGGGAACACTGAAGCTTTCTTT
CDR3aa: CASSVVAGNTEAFF

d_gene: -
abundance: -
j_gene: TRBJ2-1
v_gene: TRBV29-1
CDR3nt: TGCAGCGTCCGGACAGTTGCGGCCCAATCGGGTGTGCAGTTCTTC
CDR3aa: CSVRTVAAQSGVQFF

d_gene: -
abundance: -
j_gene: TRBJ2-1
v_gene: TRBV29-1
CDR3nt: TGCAGCGCCGGGACTCCCCGAGCCTCCTACAATGAGCAGTTCTTC
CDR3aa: CSAGTPRASYNEQFF

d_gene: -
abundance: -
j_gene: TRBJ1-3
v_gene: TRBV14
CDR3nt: TGTGCCAGCAGCCCCGGGGCCCTGAGCTCTGGAAACACCATATATTTT
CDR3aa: CASSPGALSSGNTIYF

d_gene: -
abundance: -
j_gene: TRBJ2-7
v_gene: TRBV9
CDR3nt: TGTGCCAGCAATCCACTAGGCGTTGGTGACGAGCAGTACTTC
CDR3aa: CASNPLGVGDEQYF

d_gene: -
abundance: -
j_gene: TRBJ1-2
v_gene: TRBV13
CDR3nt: TGTGCCAGCAGCGCCACTAAGGGCAGCGCCTATGGCTACACCTTC
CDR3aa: CASSATKGSAYGYTF

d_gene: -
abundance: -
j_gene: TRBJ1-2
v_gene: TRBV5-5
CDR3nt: TGTGCCAGCGGCGTTATGGAGGGCTCCAACTATGGCTACACCTTC
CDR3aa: CASGVMEGSNYGYTF

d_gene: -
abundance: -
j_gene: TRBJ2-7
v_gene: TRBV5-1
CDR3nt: TGCGCCAGCACCGATAGTACAAGCGGACGACTATCCGAGCAGTACTTC
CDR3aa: CASTDSTSGRLSEQYF

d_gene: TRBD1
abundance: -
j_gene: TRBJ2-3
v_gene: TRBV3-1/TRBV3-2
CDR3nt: TGTGCCAGCAGCCAAGGCAGAGGGGGCTCGGTCGGAACGCAGTATTTT
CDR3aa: CASSQGRGGSVGTQYF

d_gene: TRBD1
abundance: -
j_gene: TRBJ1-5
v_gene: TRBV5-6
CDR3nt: TGTGCCAGCAGCGTGGGACAGGGTAGGAATCAGCCCCAGCATTTT
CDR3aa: CASSVGQGRNQPQHF

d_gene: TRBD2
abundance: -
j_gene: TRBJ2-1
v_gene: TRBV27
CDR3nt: TGTGCCAGCAGCTTTAGCGGGAGCTCCTACAATGAGCAGTTCTTC
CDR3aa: CASSFSGSSYNEQFF

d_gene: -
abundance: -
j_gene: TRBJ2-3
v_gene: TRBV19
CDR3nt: TGTGCCAGCGGTTTTCATACGCAGTATTTT
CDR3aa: CASGFHTQYF

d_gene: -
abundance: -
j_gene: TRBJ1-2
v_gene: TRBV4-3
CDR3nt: TGCGCCAGCAGCCAAGATTTCTCAGCGTATGGCTACACCTTC
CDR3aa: CASSQDFSAYGYTF

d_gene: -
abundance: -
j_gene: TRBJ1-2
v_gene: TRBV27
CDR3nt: TGTGCCAGCAAAGAGCGGGGTCCGTGGATCTATGGCTACACCTTC
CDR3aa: CASKERGPWIYGYTF

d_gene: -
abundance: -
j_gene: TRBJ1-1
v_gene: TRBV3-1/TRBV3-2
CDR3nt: TGTGCCAGCCGCGTAGGACGTCTCGGAACTGAAGCTTTCTTT
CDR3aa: CASRVGRLGTEAFF

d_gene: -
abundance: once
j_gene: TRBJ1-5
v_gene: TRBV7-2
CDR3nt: TGTGCCAGCAGCCTCCGAGGGACGGCCTATAGCAATCAGCCCCAGCATTTT
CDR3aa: CASSLRGTAYSNQPQHF

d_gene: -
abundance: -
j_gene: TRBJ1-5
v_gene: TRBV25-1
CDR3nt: TGTGCCAGCAACTGGGCAAATCAGCCCCAGCATTTT
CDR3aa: CASNWANQPQHF

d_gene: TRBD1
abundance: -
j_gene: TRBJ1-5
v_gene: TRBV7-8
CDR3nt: TGTGCCAGCAGCTTAGGGGGGACAGGGGGTCCCAATCAGCCCCAGCATTTT
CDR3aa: CASSLGGTGGPNQPQHF

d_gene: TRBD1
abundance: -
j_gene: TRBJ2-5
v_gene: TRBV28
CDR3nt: TGTGCCAGCAGAGAGTCTCGGACAGGGATATGGGAGACCCAGTACTTC
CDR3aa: CASRESRTGIWETQYF

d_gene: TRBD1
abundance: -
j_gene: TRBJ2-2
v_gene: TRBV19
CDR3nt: TGTGCCAGTAGGAGGGGGCGGACCGGGGAGCTGTTTTTT
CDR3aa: CASRRGRTGELFF

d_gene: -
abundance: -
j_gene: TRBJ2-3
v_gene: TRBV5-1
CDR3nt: TGCGCCAGCGGCGCGGGGGCTAGCACAGATACGCAGTATTTT
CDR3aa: CASGAGASTDTQYF

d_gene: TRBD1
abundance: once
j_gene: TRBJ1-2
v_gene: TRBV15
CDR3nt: TGTGCCACCAGCAGGGGGACAGGCGAGGACTCCTATGGCTACACCTTC
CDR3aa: CATSRGTGEDSYGYTF

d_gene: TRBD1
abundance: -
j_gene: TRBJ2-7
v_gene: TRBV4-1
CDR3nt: TGCGCCAGCAGCCATAGGACAGGGAACGAGCAGTACTTC
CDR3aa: CASSHRTGNEQYF

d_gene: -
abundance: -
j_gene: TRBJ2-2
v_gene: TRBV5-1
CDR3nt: TGCGCCAGCAGCTTGGAAGGCGAGAACACCGGGGAGCTGTTTTTT
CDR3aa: CASSLEGENTGELFF

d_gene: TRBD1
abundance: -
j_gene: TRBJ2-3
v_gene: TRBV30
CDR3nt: TGTGCCTGGAGTACCCCCGGGACAGGGGGAGTTCTTAGCACAGATACGCAGTATTTT
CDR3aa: CAWSTPGTGGVLSTDTQYF

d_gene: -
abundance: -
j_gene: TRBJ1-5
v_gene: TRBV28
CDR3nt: TGTGCCAGCAGTTTACCGGGGGCTAATCAGCCCCAGCATTTT
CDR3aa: CASSLPGANQPQHF

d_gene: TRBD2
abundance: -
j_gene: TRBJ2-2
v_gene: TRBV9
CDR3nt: TGTGCCAGCAGCGGTGATGAGGCGGGAGGCGGGGAGCTGTTTTTT
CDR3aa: CASSGDEAGGGELFF

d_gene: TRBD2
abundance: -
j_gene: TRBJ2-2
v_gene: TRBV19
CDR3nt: TGTGCCAGTAGGGACGGACTAGCGGGGTTCACCGGGGAGCTGTTTTTT
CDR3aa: CASRDGLAGFTGELFF

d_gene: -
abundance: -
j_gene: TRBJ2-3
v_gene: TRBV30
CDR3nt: TGTGCCTGGAGTGTAAGTTTAGACGGGCGGGCGCAGTATTTT
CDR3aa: CAWSVSLDGRAQYF

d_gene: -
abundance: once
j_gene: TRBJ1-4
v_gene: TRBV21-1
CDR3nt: TGTGCCAGCACCACGCAGCCTCAGGGGTTTGGTGAAAAACTGTTTTTT
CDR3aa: CASTTQPQGFGEKLFF